This T cell receptor beta chain appears in the sequencing data of a study of shared clonotypes between healthy human individuals. Study-level results: Clonotypes that were shared across a handful of donors made up around 4.6% of naive CD4 clonotypes.

Caucasian adults living in Nashville, Tennessee, provided all samples. On this clone itself: As yet, its antigen is unknown.

Produced via immunoSEQ multiplex PCR; TCRdb's table is partial and in-frame only. The sample lists millions of clones; roughly 94% were seen once. Germline assignment: CDR1 MNHEY and CDR2 SMNVEV (reference sequence). The CDR3 is 16 amino acids. Trimming stripped 6 bases from V and 9 bases from J, with 21 bases between. The source of this sequence is a man between 18 and 35 years old in good health. The J gene is TRBJ1-6, the V gene TRBV27; the D gene is possibly TRBD1 (6 bases). The sequenced sample consisted of naive CD4+ T cells sorted from blood. The subset here: CD45RA+ positively selected. The CDR3 protein is CASSLTVGQSGSPLHF. The CDR3 DNA reads as TGTGCCAGCAGCCTGACCGTTGGACAGTCGGGTTCACCCCTCCACTTT.